These 21 T cell receptor beta chains came from one sample sequenced in a study of blood T cell repertoires in COVID-19. Libraries were prepared by immunoSEQ multiplex PCR; TCRdb keeps only in-frame clonotypes and omits some of them. Among 390,000 or so clones, 89% were seen once, and the ten largest hold around 3%. Sequencing input: peripheral blood. These receptor sequences come from a woman aged 30 to 39 with COVID-19, enrolled during active disease.

V and J are TRBV6-1 and TRBJ2-7, with D unclear. This CDR3 has 14 amino acids. V lost 0 bases and J 1 base, leaving 7 bases between the germline ends. Germline loops: CDR1 MNHNS, CDR2 SASEGT. CDR3 bases: TGTGCCAGCAGTGAAGCTGGCAGTTCCTACGAGCAGTACTTC. Its protein product is CASSEAGSSYEQYF.

V and J are TRBV7-8 and TRBJ1-1; 9 bases match TRBD1. V shed 1 base and J 1 base; nucleotides not matched to a gene: 4. This CDR3 is 16 amino acids long. In germline, CDR1 is SGHVS, CDR2 FQNEAQ. CDR3: CASSLVDRGTNTEAFF. The DNA for the CDR3 is TGTGCCAGCAGCTTAGTGGACAGGGGTACGAACACTGAAGCTTTCTTT.

This clone occurred a few times. The chain has TRBV4-3 and TRBJ1-2; D is possibly TRBD1 (6 bases). The CDR3 covers 15 residues. In germline, CDR1 is LGHNA, CDR2 YSLEER. V was pared by 0 bases and J by 3 bases, with 11 bases between. CDR3: CASSQETGSHYGYTF. CDR3 DNA sequence: TGCGCCAGCAGCCAAGAGACAGGCTCTCACTATGGCTACACCTTC.

V and J are TRBV4-3 and TRBJ1-4; D call uncertain. The CDR3 is 15 amino acids. The ends were cut back, 2 bases at V and 8 bases at J, with 15 bases in the middle. CDR1 and CDR2 (germline): LGHNA, YSLEER. CDR3: CASSQQASRAEKLFF. CDR3 DNA sequence: TGCGCCAGCAGCCAACAAGCGTCACGAGCGGAAAAACTGTTTTTT.

This clone was counted only a few times. The rearrangement links TRBV10-3 to TRBJ2-3, with D possibly matching TRBD2 (6 bases). CDR3 length equals 15 residues. Trimming shortened V by 7 bases and J by 2 bases, and 16 bases separated the two germline ends. Germline V gives CDR1 ENHRY, CDR2 SYGVKD. The CDR3 region is CAIKFGREVTDTQYF. The DNA of the CDR3 is TGTGCCATCAAGTTTGGGCGGGAAGTCACAGATACGCAGTATTTT.

The chain combines TRBV6-5 with TRBJ1-2; D uncertain. Germline V gives CDR1 MNHEY, CDR2 SVGAGI. This CDR3 is 14 amino acids long. V was pared by 5 bases and J by 5 bases, with 15 bases between. Here the CDR3 DNA reads TGTGCCAGCAGTCGTGGCTTATCGGGGTATGGCTACACCTTC. Translating gives CASSRGLSGYGYTF.

The chain uses TRBV4-1 and TRBJ2-7, with TRBD1 matching over 9 bases. CDR3 size: 16 residues. Unmatched junction bases numbered 10, after V lost 1 base and J lost 6 bases. Germline V gene lookup returns CDR1 MGHRA and CDR2 YSYEKL. CDR3 nucleotides: TGCGCCAGCAGCCAAGTGGGAGGGACAGGGTTATCCGAGCAGTACGTC. Its protein is CASSQVGGTGLSEQYV.

V usage is TRBV4-3 and J usage is TRBJ2-1; D is perhaps TRBD2 (5 bases). The V end lost 0 bases, the J end lost 9 bases, and 9 bases lay between the germline ends. In germline, CDR1 is LGHNA, CDR2 YSLEER. The CDR3 loop spans 13 amino acids. The CDR3 region is CASSQDLAAEQFF. The CDR3 DNA follows: TGCGCCAGCAGCCAAGATCTAGCAGCTGAGCAGTTCTTC.

Comments on this clone: Germline and junction disagree at one end, which may indicate a read error. V gene TRBV7-7 combines with J gene TRBJ2-2; no clear D gene. The germline V gene encodes CDR1 SSHAT and CDR2 FNYEAQ (reference sequence). The CDR3 extends over 14 amino acids. CDR3 region: CASSLDPGTGELFF. In DNA, the CDR3 is TGTGCTAGCAGCTTAGATCCGGGCACCGGGGAGCTGTTTTTT. Using reference TRBV7-7 and TRBJ2-2 for the parts outside the CDR3, the full variable domain is GAGVSQSPRYKVTKRGQDVTLRCDPISSHATLYWYQQALGQGPEFLTYFNYEAQPDKSGLPSDRFSAERPEGSISTLTIQRTEQRDSAMYRCASSLDPGTGELFFGEGSRLTVL.

The chain recombines TRBV5-1 with TRBJ2-1; tentatively, D is TRBD2 (5 bases). The CDR3 is 17 residues long. Per the germline V gene, CDR1 is SGHRS and CDR2 is YFSETQ. The V end lost 4 bases, the J end lost 9 bases, and 26 bases lay between the germline ends. The CDR3 nucleotides read TGCGCCAGCAGCCCCCAGATACTAGTTTCTCCCGAGGGTGAGCAGTTCTTC. This codes for CASSPQILVSPEGEQFF.

The chain joins TRBV19 to TRBJ1-3; D is possibly TRBD1 (5 bases). Germline CDR1 is LNHDA and CDR2 is SQIVND (reference sequence). Trimming removed 5 bases at V and 0 bases at J, with 14 bases between. The CDR3 is 16 amino acids. CDR3 sequence: CASSSHTGISGNTIYF. The CDR3 region has the DNA TGTGCCAGTAGTTCGCATACAGGAATCTCTGGAAACACCATATATTTT.

The genes are TRBV5-4 and TRBJ2-1; 8 bases fit TRBD2. V shed 5 bases, J shed 0 bases, and the junction held 7 bases outside the gene matches. The CDR3 runs 16 residues. Germline V gene data show CDR1 as SGHNT and CDR2 as YYREEE (reference sequence). The CDR3 coding sequence is TGTGCCAGCAGGCATACTAGCGGAAGCTCCTACAATGAGCAGTTCTTC. Its protein product is CASRHTSGSSYNEQFF.

This clone was seen a few times. The rearrangement joins TRBV28 to TRBJ1-2; 7 nucleotides align to TRBD1. Germline CDR1 is MDHEN and CDR2 is SYDVKM. This CDR3 spans 13 amino acids. V gave up 7 bases and J gave up 7 bases; unmatched junction bases: 9. As DNA, the CDR3 is TGTGCCAGCAAGATCGACAGGGAGCGTGGCTACACCTTC. Residues: CASKIDRERGYTF.

The rearrangement uses TRBV24-1 and TRBJ1-4; D unclear. V lost 2 bases and J lost 8, with 5 bases in between. The germline V gene encodes CDR1 KGHDR and CDR2 SFDVKD. The CDR3 runs to 12 residues. The CDR3 reads CATSDSQEKLFF. DNA of the CDR3: TGTGCCACCAGTGATTCCCAAGAAAAACTGTTTTTT.

The rearrangement uses TRBV6-6 and TRBJ2-7, with 9 nucleotides matching TRBD1. The CDR3 spans 12 residues. The V and J ends lost 5 bases and 7 bases, in that order; junction bases with no gene match: 3. Germline assignment: CDR1 MNHNY and CDR2 SVGAGI (reference sequence). CDR3 DNA: TGTGCCAGCAGTCCAGACAGGGGGGAGCAGTACTTC. Protein: CASSPDRGEQYF.

The chain is built from TRBV27 and TRBJ2-3, with 11 bases identical to TRBD2. There are 17 residues in the CDR3. The germline V gene encodes CDR1 MNHEY and CDR2 SMNVEV (reference sequence). V lost 5 bases to trimming and J lost 2 bases; unmatched junction nucleotides: 9. The CDR3 bases are TGTGCCAGCAGTCCGAACCCACTAGCGGGGGCCACAGATACGCAGTATTTT. This translates into CASSPNPLAGATDTQYF.

The chain is built from TRBV5-1 and TRBJ2-2; perhaps TRBD1 as D (6 bases). The CDR3 has 15 residues. V was cut by 6 bases and J by 1 base, with 13 bases left in between. Germline lookup yields CDR1 SGHRS and CDR2 YFSETQ. In DNA, the CDR3 is TGCGCCAGCAATAGTGGGACACTGAACACCGGGGAGCTGTTTTTT. Protein: CASNSGTLNTGELFF. Full variable domain (missing parts from reference TRBV5-1 and TRBJ2-2): KAGVTQTPRYLIKTRGQQVTLSCSPISGHRSVSWYQQTPGQGLQFLFEYFSETQRNKGNFPGRFSGRQFSNSRSEMNVSTLELGDSALYLCASNSGTLNTGELFFGEGSRLTVL.

In this sample, this clone turned up a few times. The chain links TRBV14 to TRBJ2-1; TRBD1 aligns across 9 bases. This CDR3 contains 14 residues. Germline CDR1 reads SGHDN; CDR2 reads FVKESK. With 3 bases clipped from V and 3 bases from J, the junction kept 0 bases outside the gene matches. This CDR3 reads CASSQDRGYNEQFF. The CDR3, as DNA: TGTGCCAGCAGCCAGGACAGGGGCTACAATGAGCAGTTCTTC.

The chain uses TRBV6-2 or TRBV6-3 and TRBJ2-7; possible D gene TRBD1, 6 bases. V lost 4 bases to trimming and J lost 3 bases, with 10 bases between them. Per the germline V gene, CDR1 is MNHEY and CDR2 is SVGEGT. This CDR3 is built from 13 residues. This CDR3 reads CASSWGHYYEQYF. Here the CDR3 DNA reads TGTGCCAGCAGTTGGGGACATTACTACGAGCAGTACTTC.

The V gene is TRBV11-2, the J gene TRBJ2-2, with D possibly being TRBD2 (6 bases). Per germline, CDR1 SGHAT and CDR2 FQNNGV. This CDR3 is 15 amino acids long. Trimming removed 2 bases from V and 3 bases from J, with 10 bases in between. For the CDR3, the DNA is TGTGCCAGCAGCTTAAGGCGGGGAGACACCGGGGAGCTGTTTTTT. This encodes CASSLRRGDTGELFF. Using reference TRBV11-2 and TRBJ2-2 for the parts outside the CDR3, the full variable domain is EAGVAQSPRYKIIEKRQSVAFWCNPISGHATLYWYQQILGQGPKLLIQFQNNGVVDDSQLPKDRFSAERLKGVDSTLKIQPAKLEDSAVYLCASSLRRGDTGELFFGEGSRLTVL.

The CDR3 spells CASLGPPGNTIYF. In DNA, the CDR3 is TGCGCCAGCTTGGGCCCGCCTGGAAACACCATATATTTT. The rearrangement uses TRBV10-2 and TRBJ1-3; D call uncertain. With 8 bases removed from V and 2 bases from J, the gap between germline ends came to 10 bases. The CDR3 consists of 13 residues. Germline CDR1 is WSHSY and CDR2 is SAAADI.